This TCR beta chain was recorded in a study of T cells after yellow fever vaccination. The study, taken as a whole, reports: Post-booster reappearance was seen for most primary-vaccination clones (about 96% CD4, roughly 88% CD8).

About this clonotype itself: As yet, its antigen is unknown.

CDR1 is ENHRY and CDR2 is SYGVKD in the germline V gene. Trimming removed 6 bases from V and 5 bases from J; junction bases left unmatched: 4. The CDR3 consists of 14 residues. The study made its TCR cDNA through 5'RACE template switching. That step introduced a universal primer site along with UMIs. TCRdb passed the 5' RACE reads through MiXCR, listing each CDR3 protein once. This table has about 330,000 distinct CDR3 sequences, approximately 8% appearing once. The clonotype comes from a man aged 18 to 30 who received the YFV17D yellow fever vaccine. The chain joins TRBV10-3 to TRBJ2-3; 11 positions agree with TRBD1. The source material was PBMCs, sampled roughly 46 days after the first yellow fever vaccination. CDR3 protein: CAIRGDRGIDTQYF. The DNA for the CDR3 is TGTGCCATCAGAGGGGACAGGGGGATAGATACGCAGTATTTT.